Given below is one TCR beta chain in context. Its antigen is currently unknown. This CDR3 region has 17 residues. V dropped 0 bases and J dropped 4; count of bases not matched to a gene: 8. The germline V gene encodes CDR1 SGHDN and CDR2 FVKESK. The sample comes from a study of CD8+ T cells in alopecia areata. Points from the study as a whole: Patients showed less clear TCR sequence sharing than mice, possibly partly because of HLA diversity. Besides other cells, scalp samples also yield sequences of resident alphabeta T cells from normal skin. Lesional scalp displayed greater clonality than normal scalp, most notably in alopecia totalis/universalis.

TCR sequencing used cDNA made by reverse transcription of extracted RNA. Only in-frame clones appear in the TCRdb table, and some are missing; sequencing was by immunoSEQ multiplex PCR. The data contain approximately 150,000 clones, approximately 60% of them singletons. It was from PBMCs that CD4+ and CD8+ T cells were sorted. The sequenced sample consisted of CD4+ T cells sorted from blood. This receptor was identified in a human donor in good health. The gene calls are TRBV14 and TRBJ2-3; 9 nucleotides agree with TRBD2. CDR3 sequence (DNA): TGTGCCAGCAGCCAAGAAACGTTAGCGGGAGTGGCAGATACGCAGTATTTT. Translating it yields CASSQETLAGVADTQYF.